Detailed here is one TCR beta chain. The sample is drawn from a study of blood T cell repertoires in COVID-19. Study-wide context: COVID-19 samples collected from the United States, Italy and Spain covered acute and convalescent phases.

Original processing methods: Reference gene primers were amplified, and this amplification served to estimate nucleated cell counts. Only in-frame clones appear in the TCRdb table, and some are missing; sequencing was by immunoSEQ multiplex PCR. The V and J calls and clone size were taken over from that table, and D and trimming were inferred from the DNA. The sample contains 60,000 to 70,000 clones, almost 85% of which appear only once. Per the germline V gene, CDR1 is LGHNA and CDR2 is YNFKEQ. The ends were cut back, 1 base at V and 0 bases at J, with 10 bases in the middle. There are 15 residues in the CDR3.

This clonotype was sampled from a man aged 50-59 years with acute or convalescent COVID-19. The chain recombines TRBV4-2 with TRBJ2-7; tentative D call: TRBD2 (5 bases). The sequenced sample consisted of peripheral blood. CDR3: CASSQVTGDSYEQYF. In nucleotides, the CDR3 is TGTGCCAGCAGCCAAGTAACCGGGGACTCCTACGAGCAGTACTTC.